These 8 T cell receptor beta chains came from one sample sequenced in a study of cytomegalovirus exposure and HLA in healthy donors. Primers for the PCR totalled 60 Vbeta and 13 Jbeta. Sequencing was performed with immunoSEQ multiplex PCR; in TCRdb, only in-frame clones are kept and a portion is missing. The sample has 170,000 or so clones, around 81% seen once. Sequencing was done on a sample of PBMCs. These TCRs come from a woman in her 30s in good health and CMV-seronegative.

The genes are TRBV6-5 and TRBJ2-1, with D tentatively TRBD1 (6 bases). Germline values: CDR1 MNHEY, CDR2 SVGAGI. Trimming took off 7 bases at V and 9 bases at J, with 22 bases between the two ends. The CDR3 has 15 residues. CDR3 coding DNA: TGTGCCAGCACCCGGCTGGGCAGGGGTATAGGTGAGCAGTTCTTC. Its translation: CASTRLGRGIGEQFF.

This chain joins TRBV6-5 and TRBJ2-3; D gene unclear. V gave up 6 bases and J gave up 1 base, with 11 bases separating them. This CDR3 contains 14 residues. CDR1 MNHEY and CDR2 SVGAGI come from the germline V gene. CDR3 in DNA: TGTGCCAGCAGCCTGTGGGCCGGCACAGATACGCAGTATTTT. It codes for CASSLWAGTDTQYF.

This chain connects TRBV7-2 to TRBJ2-1; 7 nucleotides align to TRBD2. V was pared by 5 bases and J by 6 bases, with 19 bases of the junction left unmatched. The CDR3 has 18 amino acids. Germline V gives CDR1 SGHTA, CDR2 FQGNSA. The CDR3 is CASSVVSGRGNFFNEQFF. The DNA for the CDR3 is TGTGCCAGCAGCGTAGTGTCGGGGCGGGGGAATTTTTTCAATGAGCAGTTCTTC.

The chain combines TRBV28 with TRBJ2-2, with 16 positions matching TRBD2. This CDR3 spans 18 amino acids. V lost 3 bases, J lost 4 bases, and 5 bases stayed unmatched. Germline CDR1 reads MDHEN; CDR2 reads SYDVKM. CDR3 sequence (DNA): TGTGCCAGCAGTTTCCCGGGGACTAGCGGGAGGGCCACCGGGGAGCTGTTTTTT. Residues: CASSFPGTSGRATGELFF.

V and J are TRBV27 and TRBJ2-4, with TRBD2 matching over 12 bases. V lost 5 bases to trimming and J lost 0 bases; unmatched junction nucleotides: 17. In germline, CDR1 is MNHEY, CDR2 SMNVEV (reference sequence). The CDR3 runs to 21 residues. CDR3 nucleotides: TGTGCCAGCAGTCCGACAACTAGCGGGAGGCTATCACGGCTAGCCAAAAACATTCAGTACTTC. It encodes CASSPTTSGRLSRLAKNIQYF.

CDR3 sequence (DNA): TGTGCCAGCAGCGGCAGGGCAGCGACCCAGTACTTC. Encoded protein: CASSGRAATQYF. This chain uses TRBV5-6 with TRBJ2-5; D possibly corresponds to TRBD1 (5 bases). Germline CDR1 and CDR2: SGHDT and YYEEEE. Trimming shortened V by 4 bases and J by 7 bases, and 11 bases separated the two germline ends. The CDR3 has 12 residues.

This rearrangement joins TRBV10-3 to TRBJ1-2; D gene uncertain. CDR3 size: 17 residues. Germline V gene sequence: CDR1 ENHRY, CDR2 SYGVKD. Trimming stripped 0 bases from V and 1 base from J, with 15 bases between. CDR3 region: CAISESPSEGVNYGYTF. DNA of the CDR3: TGTGCCATCAGTGAGTCGCCCTCGGAGGGAGTTAACTATGGCTACACCTTC.

This clone came up a few times. V gene TRBV4-1 combines with J gene TRBJ1-4; tentative D call: TRBD1 (5 bases). The V end was cut by 1 base, the J end by 5 bases, with 20 bases between. The CDR3 covers 18 residues. The germline CDR1 and CDR2 sequences are MGHRA and YSYEKL. The CDR3 DNA reads TGCGCCAGCAGCCAAGGCCGACAGACCGGTCGGATGAATGAAAAACTGTTTTTT. This sequence encodes CASSQGRQTGRMNEKLFF.